These 15 T cell receptor beta chains were all obtained from the same sample, sequenced in a study of blood T cell repertoires in COVID-19. Produced via immunoSEQ multiplex PCR; TCRdb's table is partial and in-frame only. The sample has about 240,000 clones, around 81% seen once. The sequencing input was peripheral blood. Receptors originate from a woman older than 75 with COVID-19, enrolled during active disease.

V gene TRBV5-1 combines with J gene TRBJ1-4; D is unresolved. Between the trimmed V and J ends, which lost 4 bases and 2 bases, there was a span of 12 bases. Germline V gene sequence: CDR1 SGHRS, CDR2 YFSETQ. The CDR3 has 15 residues. The CDR3 coding sequence is TGCGCCAGCAGCCTAGGCCCAACGACTAATGAAAAACTGTTTTTT. Translated: CASSLGPTTNEKLFF.

This clone has just a few counts. One end of the junction does not line up with germline, which may come from a read error. The V and J genes are TRBV3-1 (or the pseudogene TRBV3-2) and TRBJ2-1; TRBD1 aligns across 11 bases. The germline V gene encodes CDR1 LGHDT and CDR2 YNNKEL (reference sequence). The CDR3 length is 14 residues. CDR3 region: CASSQDRRGDRGIF. The CDR3 region has the DNA TGTGCCAGCAGCCAAGATAGGAGAGGGGACAGGGGGATCTTC.

A remark on this clone: Other DNA sequences in the same sample also yield this CDR3. The chain has TRBV29-1 and TRBJ1-6; 7 bases map to TRBD1. CDR3 length: 13 amino acids. The germline gives CDR1 SQVTM, CDR2 ANQGSEA. V lost 6 bases, J lost 5 bases, and 4 bases stayed unmatched. CDR3 coding DNA: TGCAGCGTCTCACAGGGGAATAATTCACCCCTCCACTTT. This translates into CSVSQGNNSPLHF.

The chain couples TRBV18 to TRBJ2-7, with TRBD2 matching over 9 bases. Germline-derived CDR1 and CDR2 are KGHSH and LQKENI. The CDR3 is 16 amino acids. Trimming at V came to 3 bases and at J to 4 bases, leaving 10 bases not matched to a gene. The CDR3 coding sequence is TGTGCCAGCTCACCCTCTTTAGCGGGAGTTCTTTACGAGCAGTACTTC. It specifies CASSPSLAGVLYEQYF.

The chain combines TRBV7-9 with TRBJ1-2; weak D call: TRBD1 (5 bases). Germline loops: CDR1 SEHNR, CDR2 FQNEAQ (reference sequence). Between the trimmed V and J ends, which lost 3 bases and 5 bases, there was a span of 13 bases. There are 14 residues in the CDR3. The CDR3 nucleotides are TGTGCCAGCAGCTTCCCTACAGGCCTGTATGGCTACACCTTC. Translated: CASSFPTGLYGYTF.

As DNA, the CDR3 is TGTGCCAGCAGCACCCGTGGCGACAGGCCGTACTTC. It specifies CASSTRGDRPYF. This chain uses TRBV11-2 with TRBJ2-5, with TRBD1 as a possible D gene (6 bases). Per the germline V gene, CDR1 is SGHAT and CDR2 is FQNNGV. Trimming shortened V by 5 bases and J by 13 bases, and 17 bases separated the two germline ends. The CDR3 totals 12 residues.

This rearrangement joins TRBV7-6 to TRBJ2-1; possibly TRBD1 for D (6 bases). The germline V and J ends were trimmed by 3 bases and 12 bases, with 18 bases remaining between them. Germline V gives CDR1 SGHVS, CDR2 FNYEAQ. The CDR3 runs 14 residues. This CDR3 reads CASSLVAGDEGQFF. DNA of the CDR3: TGTGCCAGCAGCTTGGTGGCAGGGGATGAGGGGCAGTTCTTC.

The chain couples TRBV6-2 or TRBV6-3 to TRBJ2-2, with 8 bases fitting TRBD1. Trimming removed 2 bases from V and 4 bases from J; junction bases left unmatched: 3. This CDR3 has 15 amino acids. Germline CDR1 MNHEY, CDR2 SVGEGT. For the CDR3, the DNA is TGTGCCAGCAGTTACCACACAGGGGGCACCGGGGAGCTGTTTTTT. Its translation: CASSYHTGGTGELFF.

This clone has more than one count but fewer than ten. The chain recombines TRBV18 with TRBJ1-4; TRBD1 matches at 7 bases. With 8 bases clipped from V and 1 base from J, the junction kept 1 base outside the gene matches. The CDR3 covers 13 residues. Germline values: CDR1 KGHSH, CDR2 LQKENI. The CDR3 DNA reads as TGTGCCAGCAACAGGGGAACTAATGAAAAACTGTTTTTT. Translating it yields CASNRGTNEKLFF. Filled out from reference TRBV18 and TRBJ1-4, the complete variable domain reads NAGVMQNPRHLVRRRGQEARLRCSPMKGHSHVYWYRQLPEEGLKFMVYLQKENIIDESGMPKERFSAEFPKEGPSILRIQQVVRGDSAAYFCASNRGTNEKLFFGSGTQLSVL.

This clone was found a few times. The gene calls are TRBV9 and TRBJ1-4; no firm D call. Deletions cut 3 bases from V and 10 bases from J, with 16 bases between. CDR1 is SGDLS and CDR2 is YYNGEE in the germline V gene. The CDR3 sequence is 14 residues long. The CDR3 DNA reads as TGTGCCAGCAGCGGGGGTGAGGGTTCGGGAAAACTGTTTTTT. Amino acids: CASSGGEGSGKLFF. Complete variable domain (other parts from reference TRBV9 and TRBJ1-4): DSGVTQTPKHLITATGQRVTLRCSPRSGDLSVYWYQQSLDQGLQFLIQYYNGEERAKGNILERFSAQQFPDLHSELNLSSLELGDSALYFCASSGGEGSGKLFFGSGTQLSVL.

CDR3 in DNA: TGCGCCAGCAGCTTTCTAGCGCCGTCTAAGAGTGGCTACACCTTC. Translation: CASSFLAPSKSGYTF. This rearrangement joins TRBV5-1 to TRBJ1-2; D remains ambiguous. Germline CDR1 and CDR2: SGHRS and YFSETQ. The CDR3 sequence is 15 residues long. V shed 2 bases and J shed 7 bases, with 18 bases lying between them.

The chain carries TRBV5-4 and TRBJ2-5; the match to TRBD2 covers 10 bases. Losses at the gene ends were 4 bases for V and 4 bases for J; bases not matched to a gene: 7. This CDR3 has 15 residues. The germline CDR1 and CDR2 sequences are SGHNT and YYREEE (reference sequence). CDR3 protein: CASSDTSGKTETQYF. CDR3 nucleotide sequence: TGTGCCAGCAGCGACACTAGCGGGAAGACAGAGACCCAGTACTTC.

This clone was seen a single time. The V gene is TRBV29-1, the J gene TRBJ1-1; 8 positions agree with TRBD1. Per germline, CDR1 SQVTM and CDR2 ANQGSEA. The length of the CDR3 is 13 residues. Trimming removed 8 bases from V and 3 bases from J; junction bases left unmatched: 8. This CDR3 is CSHSTGEDTEAFF. The CDR3 DNA reads as TGCAGCCACTCGACAGGGGAGGACACTGAAGCTTTCTTT.

The gene calls are TRBV5-1 and TRBJ2-7, with unresolved D. Germline loops: CDR1 SGHRS, CDR2 YFSETQ. This CDR3 spans 14 amino acids. The V end was cut by 4 bases, the J end by 3 bases, with 14 bases between. The CDR3 nucleotides are TGCGCCAGCAGCCCGCGCGCTAACGGCTACGAGCAGTACTTC. This gives the protein CASSPRANGYEQYF.

The chain joins TRBV9 to TRBJ2-7; no firm D call. The CDR3 sequence is 15 residues long. The V gene lost 0 bases and the J gene lost 7 bases, with 17 bases spanning the gap. Germline V gene data show CDR1 as SGDLS and CDR2 as YYNGEE. CDR3 loop: CASSVALDRLGEQYF. The CDR3 DNA sequence: TGTGCCAGCAGCGTAGCCCTCGACCGGCTCGGGGAGCAGTACTTC. Drawing the rest from reference TRBV9 and TRBJ2-7, the complete variable domain is DSGVTQTPKHLITATGQRVTLRCSPRSGDLSVYWYQQSLDQGLQFLIQYYNGEERAKGNILERFSAQQFPDLHSELNLSSLELGDSALYFCASSVALDRLGEQYFGPGTRLTVT.